These 22 T cell receptor beta chains were all obtained from the same sample, sequenced in a study of T cell responses to AZD1222 COVID-19 vaccine. Method: immunoSEQ multiplex PCR; TCRdb's copy keeps in-frame clones and lacks some. The sample contains tens of thousands of clones, around 83% of which appear only once. Specimen: peripheral blood, collected on day 0 of AZD1222 vaccination. The source of these receptors is an adult in good health.

The CDR3 bases are TGTGCCAGTAGTGTGGGACAGGGGGCAACCGGGGAGCTGTTTTTT. This sequence encodes CASSVGQGATGELFF. The chain combines TRBV19 with TRBJ2-2, with TRBD1 identical over 12 bases. CDR1 and CDR2 from the germline V gene are LNHDA and SQIVND (reference sequence). This CDR3 contains 15 residues. The V and J ends lost 5 bases and 5 bases, in that order; junction bases with no gene match: 3.

The chain combines TRBV9 with TRBJ1-3, with D unclear. The CDR3 spans 15 residues. The germline V gene has CDR1 SGDLS and CDR2 YYNGEE. V lost 1 base and J 0 bases, leaving 8 bases between the germline ends. The CDR3 bases are TGTGCCAGCAGCGTAAGTCCGAACTCTGGAAACACCATATATTTT. It is translated as CASSVSPNSGNTIYF.

This clone was detected once. This chain links TRBV4-2 with TRBJ2-7; possible D gene TRBD2, 6 bases. The length of the CDR3 is 15 residues. In germline, CDR1 is LGHNA, CDR2 YNFKEQ. V dropped 2 bases and J dropped 3 bases, with 14 bases sitting between them. The DNA of the CDR3 is TGTGCCAGCAGCCAATCATCTCGGGAGATCTACGAGCAGTACTTC. Its translation is CASSQSSREIYEQYF.

The chain has TRBV7-2 and TRBJ2-3; possible D gene TRBD1, 5 bases. Germline CDR1 and CDR2: SGHTA and FQGNSA. Trimming left V 1 base short and J 3 bases short, with 8 bases between. This CDR3 comprises 14 residues. As DNA, the CDR3 is TGTGCCAGCAGCTTAGGCCCAGGGACAGATACGCAGTATTTT. It codes for CASSLGPGTDTQYF.

This sequence joins TRBV5-1 and TRBJ1-4; no clear D gene. This CDR3 is 13 amino acids long. In germline, CDR1 is SGHRS, CDR2 YFSETQ. V dropped 4 bases and J dropped 5 bases, with 9 bases sitting between them. The CDR3 DNA follows: TGCGCCAGCAGCAACAGACACAATGAAAAACTGTTTTTT. This translates into CASSNRHNEKLFF.

The chain combines TRBV7-8 with TRBJ1-1; D is unresolved. V lost 1 base, J lost 5 bases, and 11 bases lay in between. Looked up from germline, CDR1 is SGHVS and CDR2 is FQNEAQ. The CDR3 is made up of 14 amino acids. The CDR3 coding sequence is TGTGCCAGCAGCTTAGGAGCAGTACAGACTGAAGCTTTCTTT. It specifies CASSLGAVQTEAFF.

The chain links TRBV2 to TRBJ1-6; the D gene is possibly TRBD1 (5 bases). The germline V and J ends were trimmed by 7 bases and 6 bases, with 10 bases remaining between them. The CDR3 length is 13 residues. The germline CDR1 and CDR2 sequences are SNHLY and FYNNEI. The CDR3 protein is CASNRQSNSPLHF. In DNA, the CDR3 is TGTGCCAGCAATAGACAGAGTAATTCACCCCTCCACTTT.

V usage is TRBV30 and J usage is TRBJ2-1; D is possibly TRBD2 (6 bases). Germline V gene data show CDR1 as GTSNPN and CDR2 as SVGIG (reference sequence). Trimming shortened V by 2 bases and J by 4 bases, and 9 bases separated the two germline ends. The CDR3 runs 13 residues. DNA of the CDR3: TGTGCCTGGAGTCGGGGGTGGTACAATGAGCAGTTCTTC. This encodes CAWSRGWYNEQFF.

The V and J genes are TRBV30 and TRBJ2-4, with 8 nucleotides matching TRBD1. The J segment lost 8 bases and the V segment lost 0 bases, leaving 3 bases of the junction unmatched. This CDR3 contains 13 residues. Germline loops: CDR1 GTSNPN, CDR2 SVGIG (reference sequence). CDR3 sequence reads: CAWSVQGADIQYF. Here the CDR3 DNA reads TGTGCCTGGAGTGTTCAGGGGGCGGACATTCAGTACTTC.

The chain recombines TRBV12-3 or TRBV12-4 with TRBJ1-1; D call uncertain. The CDR3 is made up of 13 amino acids. Trimming removed 0 bases from V and 3 bases from J, with 5 bases in between. In DNA, the CDR3 is TGTGCCAGCAGTTTAGCGGGGTACACTGAAGCTTTCTTT. Protein sequence: CASSLAGYTEAFF.

This chain links TRBV6-5 with TRBJ1-5, with D maybe TRBD1 (5 bases). The germline V and J ends were trimmed by 6 bases and 2 bases, with 14 bases remaining between them. This CDR3 region has 15 residues. CDR1 is MNHEY, CDR2 SVGAGI, per germline. The DNA for the CDR3 is TGTGCCAGCAGCCCCACGAGGGGTGGCAATCAGCCCCAGCATTTT. Its translation: CASSPTRGGNQPQHF.

This chain joins TRBV11-1 and TRBJ2-1, with TRBD2 identical over 8 bases. Germline-derived CDR1 and CDR2 are SGHAT and FQDESV (reference sequence). The CDR3 runs 14 residues. Trimming cost V 5 bases and J 5 bases; bases outside gene matches: 5. The CDR3 region is CASSPRGGHNEQFF. The CDR3, as DNA: TGTGCCAGCAGCCCCCGGGGGGGGCACAATGAGCAGTTCTTC.

This chain links TRBV6-2 or TRBV6-3 with TRBJ2-7; D gene ambiguous. This CDR3 has 12 residues. Germline CDR1 MNHEY, CDR2 SVGEGT. Trimming took 1 base from V and 5 from J, leaving 6 bases between them. CDR3 nucleotides: TGTGCCAGCAGTTACTACGAAGACGAGCAGTACTTC. Amino acids: CASSYYEDEQYF.

This clone was recorded once. The V and J genes are TRBV5-6 and TRBJ2-1, with 7 bases lining up with TRBD2. The CDR3 has 16 residues. V dropped 1 base and J dropped 4; count of bases not matched to a gene: 8. Germline-derived CDR1 and CDR2 are SGHDT and YYEEEE. This chain's CDR3 is CASSLPPAGRYNEQFF. The CDR3 region has the DNA TGTGCCAGCAGCTTGCCGCCAGCGGGGAGATACAATGAGCAGTTCTTC.

The rearrangement links TRBV7-2 to TRBJ2-7; D is undetermined. The germline V and J ends were trimmed by 3 bases and 5 bases, with 14 bases remaining between them. The CDR3 sequence is 14 residues long. Per the germline V gene, CDR1 is SGHTA and CDR2 is FQGNSA. The CDR3 DNA reads TGTGCCAGCAGCTTTGCCAGTGTTTCCCACGAGCAGTACTTC. Translating gives CASSFASVSHEQYF.

The J gene is TRBJ1-1, the V gene TRBV5-1; 7 bases line up with TRBD1. The V segment lost 4 bases and the J segment 5 bases; nucleotides outside the gene matches: 8. Germline CDR1 reads SGHRS; CDR2 reads YFSETQ. The CDR3 loop spans 14 amino acids. The CDR3 here is CASSITGVGTEAFF. In nucleotides, the CDR3 is TGCGCCAGCAGCATAACAGGGGTGGGAACTGAAGCTTTCTTT.

V gene TRBV24-1 combines with J gene TRBJ2-2; D unclear. This CDR3 spans 12 amino acids. The V end was cut by 7 bases, the J end by 1 base, with 3 bases between. Germline V gene sequence: CDR1 KGHDR, CDR2 SFDVKD. The CDR3 spells CATRENTGELFF. DNA for the CDR3: TGTGCCACCAGGGAGAACACCGGGGAGCTGTTTTTT.

The chain links TRBV6-2 or TRBV6-3 to TRBJ1-1; D not resolved. This CDR3 is built from 11 residues. V was pared by 5 bases and J by 10 bases, with 11 bases between. From germline, CDR1 is MNHEY and CDR2 SVGEGT. CDR3 in DNA: TGTGCCAGCAGTACAAGGATAGGAGCTTTCTTT. Translation gives CASSTRIGAFF.

The V call is TRBV10-1, the J call TRBJ2-4; D is uncertain. Germline CDR1 WNHNN, CDR2 SYGVQD (reference sequence). This CDR3 region has 18 residues. The ends were cut back, 8 bases at V and 0 bases at J, with 23 bases in the middle. The CDR3, as DNA: TGCGCCAGCGGAACGAAACCGAACCGCTGGCCAGCCAAAAACATTCAGTACTTC. Its translation is CASGTKPNRWPAKNIQYF.

The chain uses TRBV21-1 and TRBJ1-5; no check of the table's D call, TRBD1, against the DNA was made. TRBV21-1 is deemed a pseudogene. The CDR3 is 19 amino acids. The CDR3 sequence: CASIPEGEERTGNNQPQHF. The CDR3 bases are TGTGCCAGCATCCCCGAGGGAGAAGAAAGGACAGGGAACAATCAGCCCCAGCATTTT.

The V and J genes are TRBV28 and TRBJ2-5; 7 bases are a match to TRBD1. The CDR3 extends over 15 amino acids. The germline CDR1 and CDR2 sequences are MDHEN and SYDVKM. Trimming took 7 bases from V and 3 from J; bases not matched to a gene: 11. Written as DNA, the CDR3 is TGTGCCAGCACTCAAAGGGCAGGGGGAAAAGAGACCCAGTACTTC. Protein sequence: CASTQRAGGKETQYF.

This clone came up a few times. The genes are TRBV27 and TRBJ1-4, with 9 nucleotides matching TRBD1. This CDR3 has 15 amino acids. The V gene's germline CDR1 is MNHEY and CDR2 SMNVEV (reference sequence). After removal of 6 bases from V and 4 bases from J, the junction contained 6 bases not matched to a gene. Here the CDR3 reads CASRYRGLGNEKLFF. The DNA of the CDR3 is TGTGCCAGCAGGTACAGGGGGCTCGGTAATGAAAAACTGTTTTTT.